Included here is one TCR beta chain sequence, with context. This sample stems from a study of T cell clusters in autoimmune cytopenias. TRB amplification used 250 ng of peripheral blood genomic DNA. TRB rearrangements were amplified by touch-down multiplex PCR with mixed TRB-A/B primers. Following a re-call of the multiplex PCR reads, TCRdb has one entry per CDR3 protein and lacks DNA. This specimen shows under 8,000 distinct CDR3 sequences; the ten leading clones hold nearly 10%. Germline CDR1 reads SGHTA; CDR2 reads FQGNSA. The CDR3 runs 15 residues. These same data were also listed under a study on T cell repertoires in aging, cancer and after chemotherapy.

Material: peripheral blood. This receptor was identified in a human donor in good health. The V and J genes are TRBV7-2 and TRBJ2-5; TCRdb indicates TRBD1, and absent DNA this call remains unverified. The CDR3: CASSQSSQGRETQYF.